The 2 T cell receptor beta chains reported below all come from one sample, sequenced in a study of cytomegalovirus exposure and HLA in healthy donors. The PCR employed 60 Vbeta primers together with 13 Jbeta primers. Some clones are missing from TCRdb's copy, which holds only in-frame ones; the method was immunoSEQ multiplex PCR. The sample shows around 120,000 clones, about three quarters of them seen only once. The source material was PBMCs. The receptor set was obtained from a woman aged 40 to 50 in good health and CMV-seronegative.

This chain connects TRBV7-2 to TRBJ2-1, with 11 bases lining up with TRBD2. The V gene's germline CDR1 is SGHTA and CDR2 FQGNSA. With V trimmed by 5 bases and J by 8 bases, 11 bases remained unmatched. The CDR3 has 16 amino acids. This CDR3 reads CASSRVSTSGSDEQFF. The CDR3 DNA is TGTGCCAGCAGCCGGGTCTCTACTAGCGGGAGTGATGAGCAGTTCTTC.

This sequence joins TRBV5-1 and TRBJ1-5; D is uncertain. The V gene's germline CDR1 is SGHRS and CDR2 YFSETQ. CDR3 length: 15 amino acids. Trimming pared 0 bases from V and 3 bases from J, leaving 10 bases between. CDR3 in amino acids: CASSLGSGPNQPQHF. CDR3 DNA sequence: TGCGCCAGCAGCTTGGGGTCAGGCCCCAATCAGCCCCAGCATTTT.